This passage covers 21 T cell receptor beta chains from one sample sequenced in a study of blood T cells in healthy people across ages. Primed by a sample-barcoded 5' primer and a J-beta primer mix, a second PCR proceeded for 7 to 11 cycles. TCRdb processed the 5' RACE reads anew with MiXCR; each CDR3 protein has one entry. The data hold hundreds of thousands of distinct CDR3 sequences, with under 45% observed a single time. The sample was blood. All receptors come from a man aged 60 to 75 in good health.

Worth noting for this clonotype: One end of the junction does not line up with germline, which may come from a read error. The CDR3 coding sequence is TGCGCCAGCAGCTTGGCTACAGTGGGCTATGGTTACACCTTC. Amino acid sequence: CASSLATVGYGYTF. The chain joins TRBV5-1 to TRBJ1-2; D uncertain. The CDR3 totals 14 residues. Germline CDR1 SGHRS, CDR2 YFSETQ.

This chain joins TRBV20-1 and TRBJ2-3; D may be TRBD1 (5 bases). Germline CDR1 is DFQATT and CDR2 is SNEGSKA (reference sequence). With 6 bases removed from V and 3 bases from J, the gap between germline ends came to 13 bases. The CDR3 covers 13 residues. CDR3 nucleotides: TGCAGTGCCAAGGGGCCGGTGACAGATACGCAGTATTTT. Translation gives CSAKGPVTDTQYF.

This clonotype occurred a few times. The J gene is TRBJ2-7, the V gene TRBV7-6; D might be TRBD2 (7 bases). V was shortened by 1 base and J by 7 bases, with 17 bases between the two germline ends. Germline V gene lookup returns CDR1 SGHVS and CDR2 FNYEAQ. This CDR3 is 15 amino acids long. CDR3 bases: TGTGCCAGCAGCTTAGGTGGTCAGGGGAGGGGAGAGCAGTACTTC. Its translation is CASSLGGQGRGEQYF.

This clonotype was found a few times. V usage is TRBV4-1 and J usage is TRBJ1-1, with TRBD1 as a possible D gene (6 bases). The germline V gene encodes CDR1 MGHRA and CDR2 YSYEKL. V was shortened by 1 base and J by 1 base, with 10 bases between the two germline ends. This CDR3 has 15 residues. The CDR3 protein is CASSQVGGTNTEAFF. DNA for the CDR3: TGCGCCAGCAGCCAAGTAGGGGGAACGAACACTGAAGCTTTCTTT.

This clonotype has just a few counts. The chain links TRBV11-2 to TRBJ2-5, with 10 bases matching TRBD2. The germline V gene has CDR1 SGHAT and CDR2 FQNNGV. The CDR3 spans 15 residues. The trim removed 5 bases at V and 7 bases at J, leaving 10 bases unmatched. The CDR3 DNA reads as TGTGCCAGCAGCCTTAGCGGGGGGTCCGGTGGGACCCAGTACTTC. This encodes CASSLSGGSGGTQYF.

The CDR3 region has the DNA TGTGCCAGCAGCCAAGTTGATCAATCAGCGTTTACCTACAATGAGCAGTTCTTC. Translated, it gives CASSQVDQSAFTYNEQFF. The chain joins TRBV3-1 to TRBJ2-1; no firm D call. This CDR3 spans 18 amino acids. V was cut by 1 base and J by 2 bases, with 18 bases left in between. In germline, CDR1 is LGHDT, CDR2 YNNKEL (reference sequence).

V is TRBV7-9 and J is TRBJ2-7, with D tentatively TRBD2 (5 bases). Trimming removed 1 base at V and 3 bases at J, with 13 bases between. The length of the CDR3 is 15 residues. Germline V gene data show CDR1 as SEHNR and CDR2 as FQNEAQ (reference sequence). In DNA form, the CDR3 reads TGTGCCAGCAGCTTAGAGGGCATTCGGGGCTACGAGCAGTACTTC. Its translation is CASSLEGIRGYEQYF.

This clonotype appeared once. Given a much more abundant clone one base away, this may be a read error. DNA of the CDR3: TGTGCCAGCAGCAAATCCAGGACAGTCTCCTACGAGCAGTACTTC. Its protein is CASSKSRTVSYEQYF. The genes are TRBV28 and TRBJ2-7, with D possibly matching TRBD1 (6 bases). The length of the CDR3 is 15 residues. Looked up from germline, CDR1 is MDHEN and CDR2 is SYDVKM. V was trimmed by 6 bases and J by 0 bases, leaving 15 bases between them. The full variable domain, its missing parts supplied by reference TRBV28 and TRBJ2-7, is DVKVTQSSRYLVKRTGEKVFLECVQDMDHENMFWYRQDPGLGLRLIYFSYDVKMKEKGDIPEGYSVSREKKERFSLILESASTNQTSMYLCASSKSRTVSYEQYFGPGTRLTVT.

This clonotype was counted a few times. CDR3 coding DNA: TGTGCCAGCAGCATAGCGGGGGGGCTCAATGAGCAGTTCTTC. Amino acid sequence: CASSIAGGLNEQFF. This chain uses TRBV12-3 or TRBV12-4 with TRBJ2-1; 11 bases map to TRBD2. The V and J ends lost 6 bases and 6 bases, in that order; junction bases with no gene match: 4. This CDR3 is 14 amino acids long.

V usage is TRBV5-1 and J usage is TRBJ1-2; D uncertain. In germline, CDR1 is SGHRS, CDR2 YFSETQ. V was pared by 5 bases and J by 4 bases, with 9 bases between. The CDR3 runs 12 residues. CDR3 coding DNA: TGCGCCAGCAGAGTAGGAGCCTATGGCTACACCTTC. Translation: CASRVGAYGYTF.

This clonotype has only a few counts. Given a much more abundant clone one base away, this may be a read error. This chain connects TRBV11-2 to TRBJ2-5; no firm D call. The germline CDR1 and CDR2 sequences are SGHAT and FQNNGV. V lost 0 bases and J lost 11, with 13 bases in between. The CDR3 extends over 13 amino acids. The CDR3 nucleotides are TGTGCCAGCAGCTTAGATATGATTGATGAGCAGTACTTC. This gives the protein CASSLDMIDEQYF.

This clonotype turned up a few times. The chain joins TRBV5-6 to TRBJ2-5; 14 bases are shared with TRBD2. Germline lookup yields CDR1 SGHDT and CDR2 YYEEEE. J gave up 2 bases and V 4 bases, and 7 bases lay outside the gene matches. The CDR3 has 17 amino acids. CDR3 region: CASSPGGLAGVQETQYF. The CDR3 DNA follows: TGTGCCAGCAGCCCGGGGGGACTAGCGGGGGTTCAAGAGACCCAGTACTTC.

In this sample, this clonotype turned up many times. The gene calls are TRBV6-6 and TRBJ2-7; D unresolved. This CDR3 has 11 residues. Trimming took 1 base from V and 8 from J, leaving 6 bases between them. CDR1 and CDR2 from the germline V gene are MNHNY and SVGAGI (reference sequence). The CDR3 nucleotides are TGTGCCAGCAGTTACTGGGGTCAGCAGTACTTC. Its translation: CASSYWGQQYF.

The J gene is TRBJ1-5, the V gene TRBV27, with a tentative D call TRBD1 (6 bases). Germline V gene lookup returns CDR1 MNHEY and CDR2 SMNVEV (reference sequence). The V gene lost 8 bases and the J gene lost 2 bases, with 19 bases spanning the gap. CDR3 size: 16 residues. Here the CDR3 reads CASGTNTGLGNQPQHF. CDR3 DNA sequence: TGTGCCAGCGGGACAAACACGGGGTTGGGCAATCAGCCCCAGCATTTT.

This chain connects TRBV12-3 or TRBV12-4 to TRBJ2-1, with D tentatively TRBD2 (5 bases). The CDR3 consists of 14 residues. Between the trimmed V and J ends, which lost 0 bases and 8 bases, there was a span of 11 bases. For the CDR3, the DNA is TGTGCCAGCAGTTTAGCGCTGACGGGGTATGAGCAGTTCTTC. Protein product: CASSLALTGYEQFF.

The chain recombines TRBV5-1 with TRBJ2-2; TRBD2 aligns across 9 bases. The length of the CDR3 is 17 residues. With V trimmed by 0 bases and J by 6 bases, 9 bases remained unmatched. Per germline, CDR1 SGHRS and CDR2 YFSETQ. The CDR3 spells CASSLGLAETSAGELFF. DNA for the CDR3: TGCGCCAGCAGCTTGGGACTAGCGGAGACGAGCGCCGGGGAGCTGTTTTTT. Variable domain in full (rest from reference TRBV5-1 and TRBJ2-2): KAGVTQTPRYLIKTRGQQVTLSCSPISGHRSVSWYQQTPGQGLQFLFEYFSETQRNKGNFPGRFSGRQFSNSRSEMNVSTLELGDSALYLCASSLGLAETSAGELFFGEGSRLTVL.

The CDR3 nucleotides read TGTGCCAGCAGCTTAGCAGGGGGCGGCCACGAGCAGTACTTC. This translates into CASSLAGGGHEQYF. This sequence joins TRBV7-9 and TRBJ2-5, with 7 bases aligning to TRBD1. The J call may be faulty, since TRBJ2-7 better matches the DNA end. The germline gives CDR1 SEHNR, CDR2 FQNEAQ (reference sequence). The CDR3 length is 14 residues.

The V call is TRBV29-1, the J call TRBJ2-3; TRBD2 might be the D (6 bases). Per germline, CDR1 SQVTM and CDR2 ANQGSEA. This CDR3 spans 14 amino acids. The V end lost 7 bases, the J end lost 2 bases, and 16 bases lay between the germline ends. The CDR3 region is CSASEASATDTQYF. The CDR3 nucleotides read TGCAGCGCCAGCGAGGCTAGCGCCACAGATACGCAGTATTTT.

This clonotype was counted only a few times. The rearrangement uses TRBV20-1 and TRBJ2-1, with TRBD2 matching 12 bases. The junction had 8 bases not matched to a gene; V was cut back by 5 bases and J by 3 bases. The CDR3 runs 16 residues. Germline-derived CDR1 and CDR2 are DFQATT and SNEGSKA (reference sequence). CDR3 in DNA: TGCAGTGCTCGACCTCTAGCGGGGGGGCACTACAATGAGCAGTTCTTC. Amino acid sequence: CSARPLAGGHYNEQFF.

The V and J genes are TRBV12-3 or TRBV12-4 and TRBJ2-3; no definite D call. The CDR3 length is 14 residues. V dropped 6 bases and J dropped 7 bases, with 17 bases sitting between them. In DNA form, the CDR3 reads TGTGCCAGCAGCCCCGACCACACAGACAATACGCAGTATTTT. Protein: CASSPDHTDNTQYF.

The gene calls are TRBV27 and TRBJ2-5; 7 bases are shared with TRBD2. V gave up 5 bases and J gave up 4 bases; unmatched junction bases: 13. Germline lookup yields CDR1 MNHEY and CDR2 SMNVEV (reference sequence). This CDR3 contains 16 residues. The CDR3 DNA follows: TGTGCCAGCAGTCCTCGACTAGCCAGTAGTCGAGAGACCCAGTACTTC. Protein sequence: CASSPRLASSRETQYF.